This T cell receptor beta chain stems from a study of blood T cells in healthy people across ages. The CDR3 loop spans 16 amino acids. The germline V and J ends were trimmed by 3 bases and 8 bases, with 20 bases remaining between them. Germline-derived CDR1 and CDR2 are LGHDT and YNNKEL (reference sequence). A second PCR, run for roughly 7 to 12 cycles, used a sample-barcoded 5' primer plus a J-beta primer mix. TCRdb ran MiXCR on the 5' RACE reads and lists one entry per CDR3 protein. The sample carries 550,000 to 600,000 distinct CDR3 sequences, 27% recorded once. The specimen sequenced was blood. J is TRBJ2-1 and V is TRBV3-1; perhaps TRBD2 as D (6 bases). This receptor was obtained from a woman aged 65 to 85 in good health. The CDR3 sequence is CASSQGGPVGVDEQFF. The CDR3 bases are TGTGCCAGCAGCCAGGGGGGTCCCGTCGGGGTGGATGAGCAGTTCTTC.